This entry is about one TCR beta chain. The target antigen is unknown. Relative to the germline gene, one junction end is altered; a read error may explain this. The CDR3 extends over 16 amino acids. CDR1 is LGHNA, CDR2 YSLEER, per germline. The sample belongs to a study of blood T cells in healthy people across ages. Overall study results and limits: Age advanced and TCR beta diversity per million T cells fell, roughly linearly. Greater diversity and more naive CD4+ cells were seen in long-lived donors than in aged donors. One million T cells yielded diversity estimates that were considered underestimates.

Together with a sample-barcoded 5' primer, a J-beta primer mix was included in a second PCR lasting about 7 to 11 cycles. Using its own MiXCR run on the 5' RACE reads, TCRdb lists one record per CDR3 protein. Of some 780,000 distinct CDR3 sequences in the sample, approximately 60% were seen once. Input material: blood. This receptor was obtained from a man in his forties in good health. The chain carries TRBV4-3 and TRBJ2-6, with TRBD2 matching over 8 bases. The CDR3 DNA reads as TGCGCCAGCAGCCGAGCGGGAGTCTCTGGGGCCAACGTCCCGACTTTC. It is translated as CASSRAGVSGANVPTF.